One and the same sample provided the 32 T cell receptor beta chains below, sequenced in a study of blood T cell repertoires in COVID-19. Sequenced by immunoSEQ multiplex PCR; TCRdb stores in-frame clones only, minus some. The table records 97,000 or so clones, approximately 81% of them present only once. The sequenced material came from peripheral blood. Receptor source: a man in his 60s with acute or convalescent COVID-19.

The rearrangement links TRBV11-2 to TRBJ1-4; D is perhaps TRBD1 (5 bases). The CDR3 runs to 16 residues. Trimming shortened V by 3 bases and J by 1 base, and 12 bases separated the two germline ends. CDR1 is SGHAT and CDR2 is FQNNGV in the germline V gene. The CDR3: CASSLNGGRTNEKLFF. The DNA for the CDR3 is TGTGCCAGCAGCTTGAACGGGGGAAGAACTAATGAAAAACTGTTTTTT.

About this clone itself: At one of its ends the junction is not consistent with the germline gene, which may arise from a read error. J is TRBJ2-5 and V is TRBV7-7; TRBD2 matches at 10 bases. Germline CDR1 SSHAT, CDR2 FNYEAQ (reference sequence). This CDR3 spans 17 amino acids. The CDR3 region is CASSLTSGGAYQETQYF. In nucleotides, the CDR3 is TGTGCTAGCAGCTTAACAAGCGGGGGGGCCTACCAAGAGACCCAGTACTTC.

This clone was observed a few times. The rearrangement joins TRBV29-1 to TRBJ1-1, with D possibly being TRBD1 (5 bases). This CDR3 has 12 amino acids. Trimming left V 3 bases short and J 3 bases short, with 8 bases between. CDR1 is SQVTM and CDR2 is ANQGSEA in the germline V gene. CDR3: CSVDGGDTEAFF. The CDR3 DNA follows: TGCAGCGTTGATGGAGGGGACACTGAAGCTTTCTTT.

The J gene is TRBJ1-2, the V gene TRBV11-2; D gene ambiguous. The V end lost 1 base, the J end lost 5 bases, and 14 bases lay between the germline ends. Looked up from germline, CDR1 is SGHAT and CDR2 is FQNNGV. The length of the CDR3 is 15 residues. CDR3 protein: CASSLGIVPQYGYTF. CDR3 in DNA: TGTGCCAGCAGCTTAGGAATCGTCCCTCAGTATGGCTACACCTTC.

This clone was recorded once. Germline and junction disagree at one end, which may indicate a read error. This chain uses TRBV2 with TRBJ1-1, with TRBD1 as a possible D gene (5 bases). Germline V gives CDR1 SNHLY, CDR2 FYNNEI. This CDR3 is built from 13 residues. The DNA of the CDR3 is TGTGCCTGCAGGGAGTCCATGAACACTGAAGCTTTCTTT. Amino acid sequence: CACRESMNTEAFF.

The chain couples TRBV7-9 to TRBJ2-3, with 11 bases matching TRBD2. The CDR3 sequence is 15 residues long. V dropped 5 bases and J dropped 6; count of bases not matched to a gene: 7. CDR1 is SEHNR and CDR2 is FQNEAQ in the germline V gene (reference sequence). The chain's CDR3 is CASSQLAGDSDTQYF. CDR3 coding DNA: TGTGCCAGCAGCCAACTAGCGGGGGATTCGGATACGCAGTATTTT.

The chain has TRBV30 and TRBJ1-2, with D possibly being TRBD1 (6 bases). V was trimmed by 0 bases and J by 1 base, leaving 12 bases between them. The CDR3 has 15 amino acids. The germline V gene encodes CDR1 GTSNPN and CDR2 SVGIG (reference sequence). The CDR3: CAWSVQGLGNYGYTF. As DNA, the CDR3 is TGTGCCTGGAGTGTACAGGGTTTGGGTAACTATGGCTACACCTTC.

This chain joins TRBV5-5 and TRBJ2-7; D might be TRBD2 (7 bases). The V and J ends lost 4 bases and 1 base respectively, with 12 bases between them. The CDR3 is made up of 14 amino acids. Germline CDR1 and CDR2: SGHKS and YYEKEE (reference sequence). CDR3 sequence (DNA): TGTGCCAGCAGCACGGGGGGCGGTTCCTACGAGCAGTACTTC. Protein product: CASSTGGGSYEQYF.

The genes are TRBV12-5 and TRBJ1-1; 7 nucleotides match TRBD1. Losses at the gene ends were 4 bases for V and 11 bases for J; bases not matched to a gene: 13. The CDR3 is 14 amino acids. From germline, CDR1 is LGHNT and CDR2 FRNRAP. As DNA, the CDR3 is TGTGCTAGTGGTTCTCTGCAACAGGGGTCTTTCGCTTTCTTT. Translation: CASGSLQQGSFAFF.

The chain employs TRBV12-3 or TRBV12-4 and TRBJ2-3; D uncertain. The CDR3 consists of 11 residues. The germline V and J ends were trimmed by 6 bases and 3 bases, with 4 bases remaining between them. CDR3 nucleotides: TGTGCCAGCAGCATTACAGATACGCAGTATTTT. Translated, it gives CASSITDTQYF.

As regards this clone: One end of the junction varies from germline; a read error may be responsible. This same CDR3 is encoded by further DNA sequences in the sample. The CDR3 DNA sequence: TGTGCCAGCAGTTTAGGACAGAGCAATCAGCCCCAGCATTTT. Translated, it gives CASSLGQSNQPQHF. J is TRBJ1-5 and V is TRBV7-9, with D maybe TRBD1 (6 bases). CDR1 and CDR2 from the germline V gene are SEHNR and FQNEAQ (reference sequence). CDR3 length equals 14 residues.

The gene calls are TRBV7-9 and TRBJ2-7; D might be TRBD2 (5 bases). The germline V gene encodes CDR1 SEHNR and CDR2 FQNEAQ (reference sequence). This CDR3 has 16 residues. Trimming removed 2 bases at V and 0 bases at J, with 14 bases between. The DNA for the CDR3 is TGTGCCAGCAGCTTAAGCGGAGGAACGAGCTCCTACGAGCAGTACTTC. The encoded protein is CASSLSGGTSSYEQYF.

In this sample, this clone turned up once. Compared with germline, one end of the junction differs, possibly owing to a read error. This rearrangement joins TRBV11-2 to TRBJ2-2; maybe TRBD2 (6 bases). Germline V gives CDR1 SGHAT, CDR2 FQNNGV. CDR3 length: 14 residues. The CDR3 DNA is TGTGCCAGCAGCTTAGATCTGGCCTCCGGGGGGCTGTTTTTT. Translating it yields CASSLDLASGGLFF.

J is TRBJ1-1 and V is TRBV7-8; D remains ambiguous. V dropped 1 base and J dropped 5 bases, with 8 bases sitting between them. CDR1 is SGHVS and CDR2 is FQNEAQ in the germline V gene. The CDR3 covers 13 residues. The CDR3: CASSLVRVTEAFF. In nucleotides, the CDR3 is TGTGCCAGCAGCTTAGTGAGGGTTACTGAAGCTTTCTTT.

The V call is TRBV30, the J call TRBJ1-5; tentative D call: TRBD1 (5 bases). This CDR3 region has 14 residues. Germline CDR1 is GTSNPN and CDR2 is SVGIG (reference sequence). The CDR3, as DNA: TGTGCTGTGACCCGCGGACATTCCAATCAGCCCCAGCATTTT. The encoded protein is CAVTRGHSNQPQHF.

V gene TRBV11-2 combines with J gene TRBJ1-6; the D is unclear. Trimming removed 0 bases from V and 7 bases from J, with 10 bases in between. Germline CDR1 is SGHAT and CDR2 is FQNNGV. The CDR3 spans 15 residues. CDR3 in amino acids: CASSLDPGRNSPLHF. In DNA form, the CDR3 reads TGTGCCAGCAGCTTAGACCCAGGTCGGAATTCACCCCTCCACTTT.

The chain recombines TRBV9 with TRBJ1-1; tentatively, D is TRBD1 (5 bases). V gave up 7 bases and J gave up 8 bases, with 24 bases separating them. Germline V CDR1 and CDR2: SGDLS, YYNGEE. The CDR3 loop spans 15 amino acids. The CDR3 DNA follows: TGTGCCAGCGAAGCCTTGGACACCCACGGTGGGGAAGCTTTCTTT. This gives the protein CASEALDTHGGEAFF.

The rearrangement joins TRBV7-8 to TRBJ2-5, with 10 bases identical to TRBD2. Germline loops: CDR1 SGHVS, CDR2 FQNEAQ. This CDR3 region has 17 residues. V dropped 3 bases and J dropped 4; count of bases not matched to a gene: 11. The CDR3 DNA is TGTGCCAGCAGCTTCAACTCGGTAGCGGGAGGAGGAGAGACCCAGTACTTC. It encodes CASSFNSVAGGGETQYF.

In this sample, this clone turned up once. The chain employs TRBV27 and TRBJ2-3, with 11 bases aligning to TRBD2. Unmatched junction bases numbered 21, after V lost 5 bases and J lost 2 bases. CDR1 is MNHEY, CDR2 SMNVEV, per germline (reference sequence). The CDR3 runs 21 residues. CDR3 in DNA: TGTGCCAGCAGTAGCACCTTTAGCGGGAGGGCCAGAGTCCGTCCCACAGATACGCAGTATTTT. It specifies CASSSTFSGRARVRPTDTQYF.

This clone was recorded only once. This rearrangement joins TRBV11-3 to TRBJ2-1, with a weak D call TRBD1 (5 bases). The V end lost 8 bases, the J end lost 4 bases, and 27 bases lay between the germline ends. From germline, CDR1 is SGHNT and CDR2 YENEEA. CDR3 length: 18 amino acids. This CDR3 reads CASGAKVPRLETYNEQFF. In nucleotides, the CDR3 is TGTGCCAGCGGGGCCAAGGTCCCCCGACTGGAAACTTACAATGAGCAGTTCTTC.

The chain is built from TRBV7-6 and TRBJ2-2, with 8 bases that match TRBD1. CDR1 and CDR2 from the germline V gene are SGHVS and FNYEAQ. This CDR3 spans 16 amino acids. Losses at the gene ends were 6 bases for V and 4 bases for J; bases not matched to a gene: 10. As DNA, the CDR3 is TGTGCCAGCAGACCGGGGACAGGATTTGGCACCGGGGAGCTGTTTTTT. This sequence encodes CASRPGTGFGTGELFF.

The rearrangement joins TRBV28 to TRBJ2-7; 11 nucleotides line up with TRBD2. The CDR3 runs to 16 residues. The ends lost 2 bases at V and 2 bases at J; junction bases unmatched: 5. Germline V lookup: CDR1 MDHEN, CDR2 SYDVKM. The CDR3 DNA is TGTGCCAGCAGTTTAGAACTAGCGGGAGCGGCCTACGAGCAGTACGTC. It codes for CASSLELAGAAYEQYV.

The chain's CDR3 is CASSLDLAGGGYNEQFF. For the CDR3, the DNA is TGCGCCAGCAGCTTGGACCTAGCGGGAGGGGGGTACAATGAGCAGTTCTTC. The gene calls are TRBV5-1 and TRBJ2-1, with TRBD2 matching 12 bases. The CDR3 has 17 residues. CDR1 SGHRS and CDR2 YFSETQ come from the germline V gene. With 0 bases clipped from V and 4 bases from J, the junction kept 5 bases outside the gene matches. Full variable domain (rest looked up from reference TRBV5-1 and TRBJ2-1): KAGVTQTPRYLIKTRGQQVTLSCSPISGHRSVSWYQQTPGQGLQFLFEYFSETQRNKGNFPGRFSGRQFSNSRSEMNVSTLELGDSALYLCASSLDLAGGGYNEQFFGPGTRLTVL.

The CDR3 coding sequence is TGTGCCAGCAGTTACTGGCTAGCGGGGGGTCACGGGGAGCTGTTTTTT. Its translation: CASSYWLAGGHGELFF. This chain joins TRBV6-5 and TRBJ2-2, with 11 bases identical to TRBD2. The V gene end was trimmed by 1 base and the J gene end by 7 bases; junction bases not matched to a gene: 5. CDR3 length: 16 residues. Germline loops: CDR1 MNHEY, CDR2 SVGAGI.

On this clone: A much larger clone differs from this one at a single base, so this may be a read error. The gene calls are TRBV11-3 and TRBJ2-3; D remains ambiguous. From germline, CDR1 is SGHNT and CDR2 YENEEA. Deletions cut 1 base from V and 0 bases from J, with 5 bases between. This CDR3 has 14 residues. The CDR3 nucleotides read TGTGCCAGCAGCTTAGTGGCTAGCACAGATACGCAGTATTTT. This encodes CASSLVASTDTQYF.

V gene TRBV2 combines with J gene TRBJ2-1; the D is unclear. CDR1 is SNHLY, CDR2 FYNNEI, per germline. The length of the CDR3 is 13 residues. The V and J ends lost 7 bases and 3 bases respectively, with 10 bases between them. Here the CDR3 reads CASKTDNYNEQFF. CDR3 coding DNA: TGTGCCAGCAAAACCGACAACTACAATGAGCAGTTCTTC.

This clone appeared a single time. The chain has TRBV24-1 and TRBJ2-1, with 8 bases matching TRBD2. The V and J ends lost 1 base and 9 bases, in that order; junction bases with no gene match: 16. Germline CDR1 is KGHDR and CDR2 is SFDVKD. This CDR3 comprises 18 residues. CDR3 nucleotides: TGTGCCACCAGTGATTTTGGGGGGCGGAGCGGGAGCCTGGGTGAGCAGTTCTTC. The encoded protein is CATSDFGGRSGSLGEQFF.

The genes are TRBV21-1 and TRBJ1-5. TRBV21-1 is classified as a pseudogene. This CDR3 comprises 16 residues. The CDR3 DNA reads as TGTGCCAGCAGCAAAGACGGAGGGGACTTAAATCAGCCCCAGCATTTT. It specifies CASSKDGGDLNQPQHF.

The V gene is TRBV3-1 (or the pseudogene TRBV3-2), the J gene TRBJ1-2, with no clear D. The ends were cut back, 6 bases at V and 7 bases at J, with 21 bases in the middle. This CDR3 has 15 residues. Germline CDR1 and CDR2: LGHDT and YNNKEL (reference sequence). DNA of the CDR3: TGTGCCAGCAGTCGACGGACGGAGGGTTGGGGTGGCTACACCTTC. Its protein is CASSRRTEGWGGYTF.

V and J are TRBV7-9 and TRBJ2-3; TRBD1 agrees at 12 bases. The germline CDR1 and CDR2 sequences are SEHNR and FQNEAQ (reference sequence). The trim removed 5 bases at V and 5 bases at J, leaving 5 bases unmatched. This CDR3 has 15 residues. Here the CDR3 reads CASSEGQGAEDTQYF. CDR3 nucleotide sequence: TGTGCCAGCAGCGAGGGACAGGGGGCTGAAGATACGCAGTATTTT.

The V call is TRBV5-5, the J call TRBJ1-4; D perhaps matches TRBD1 (5 bases). Germline CDR1 SGHKS, CDR2 YYEKEE (reference sequence). The CDR3 runs to 15 residues. V was shortened by 4 bases and J by 7 bases, with 17 bases between the two germline ends. CDR3 sequence reads: CASSPGGGAGEKLFF. CDR3 nucleotides: TGTGCCAGCAGCCCCGGGGGTGGGGCGGGTGAAAAACTGTTTTTT.

The chain couples TRBV5-4 to TRBJ2-7; tentative D call: TRBD2 (5 bases). V gave up 0 bases and J gave up 0 bases, with 7 bases separating them. This CDR3 comprises 14 residues. Germline V gene lookup returns CDR1 SGHNT and CDR2 YYREEE (reference sequence). The CDR3 sequence: CASSLAGSSYEQYV. For the CDR3, the DNA is TGTGCCAGCAGCTTGGCGGGGAGCTCCTACGAGCAGTACGTC.